A selection of T cell receptor beta chains follows, all from one sample in a study of CD8 T cells in ankylosing spondylitis. TCRdb analysed the 5' RACE reads with MiXCR anew, one entry per CDR3 protein. This table holds 100,000 to 150,000 distinct CDR3 sequences, 7% found once. Input material: blood, either unsorted or a sorted T cell fraction (not recorded which). Receptors originate from a male donor with ankylosing spondylitis or in good health (not recorded which). The CDR3 runs from the conserved cysteine through the conserved F or W. The D gene is left open where the match is weak. Expanded clones get a size class; other rows say once, few or many, or leave the size out.

j_call	clone_size	v_call	cdr3_length	d_call	cdr3_nt	cdr3_aa
TRBJ2-1	many	TRBV20-1	11	NA	TGCAGTGCTAGTACATACAATGAGCAGTTCTTC	CSASTYNEQFF
TRBJ2-2	once	TRBV7-2	14	NA	TGTGCCAGCAGCGCGAGGTCTAGAACCGGGGAGCTGTTTTTT	CASSARSRTGELFF
TRBJ1-2	many	TRBV30	14	NA	TGTGCCTGGAGTTCAGGGGCAAGTCACTATGGCTACACCTTC	CAWSSGASHYGYTF
TRBJ2-5	NA	TRBV11-3	15	NA	TGTGCCAGCAGCTTAGGCCCACAGGAACAAGAGACCCAGTACTTC	CASSLGPQEQETQYF
TRBJ2-3	many	TRBV7-2	14	TRBD1	TGTGCCAGCAGCCCAGGACAGGCCACAGATACGCAGTATTTT	CASSPGQATDTQYF
TRBJ2-7	many	TRBV20-1	12	NA	TGCAGTGCTAGCGGCGGCGCCTACGAGCAGTACTTC	CSASGGAYEQYF
TRBJ2-1	many	TRBV20-1	15	NA	TGCAGTGCCCTAGCCCCGGGAAGCTCCTACAATGAGCAGTTCTTC	CSALAPGSSYNEQFF
TRBJ2-7	many	TRBV27	15	NA	TGTGCCAGCAGTTCATTGGGGGATTCTAGTTACGAGCAGTACTTC	CASSSLGDSSYEQYF
TRBJ2-5	many	TRBV20-1	10	NA	TGCAGTGCCCCTCTGGAGACCCAGTACTTC	CSAPLETQYF
TRBJ2-5	many	TRBV5-6	14	NA	TGTGCCAGCAGCTTCTACAGCGATTGGGGGACCCAGTACTTC	CASSFYSDWGTQYF
TRBJ2-5	many	TRBV20-1	18	NA	TGCAGTGCTAGACCGGCTAGGCTCTCCGACGGAACCCAAGAGACCCAGTACTTC	CSARPARLSDGTQETQYF
TRBJ1-5	few	TRBV24-1	12	NA	TGTGCCACCAGTGCAAGCAATCAGCCCCAGCATTTT	CATSASNQPQHF
TRBJ1-1	NA	TRBV6-6	12	NA	TGTGCCAGCAGTTACTCCCACACTGAAGCTTTCTTT	CASSYSHTEAFF
TRBJ1-3	many	TRBV5-1	17	NA	TGCGCCAGCAGCTTGGCCGGTGGAACAGGCTCTGGAAACACCATATATTTT	CASSLAGGTGSGNTIYF
TRBJ2-2	many	TRBV7-9	17	TRBD2	TGTGCCAGCAGCTCCCGGAAAAGGGGCGGGAGAGGCGGGGAGCTGTTTTTT	CASSSRKRGGRGGELFF
TRBJ2-2	many	TRBV12-3/TRBV12-4	15	NA	TGTGCCAGCAGTTTATTGGGGGCGAACACCGGGGAGCTGTTTTTT	CASSLLGANTGELFF
TRBJ1-1	many	TRBV18	15	NA	TGTGCCAGCTCACCAACAGGGCAGGGGAACACTGAAGCTTTCTTT	CASSPTGQGNTEAFF
TRBJ2-7	many	TRBV6-2/TRBV6-3	14	NA	TGTGCCAGCACCCAACCCCCCCCGAACTACGAGCAGTACTTC	CASTQPPPNYEQYF
TRBJ1-2	many	TRBV30	12	NA	TGTGCCCACAAAGGTACAGGGCAAGGCTACACCTTC	CAHKGTGQGYTF
TRBJ2-3	many	TRBV7-3	17	NA	TGTGCCAGCAGCTTAACATATCGAGCAGGTAGCACAGATACGCAGTATTTT	CASSLTYRAGSTDTQYF
TRBJ1-1	many	TRBV12-3/TRBV12-4	13	NA	TGTGCCAGCAGCGGACACCTGAACACTGAAGCTTTCTTT	CASSGHLNTEAFF
TRBJ2-7	many	TRBV11-2	12	NA	TGTGCCAGCAGCTTATACTCCTACGAGCAGTACTTC	CASSLYSYEQYF
TRBJ2-6	many	TRBV7-3	17	TRBD2	TGTGCCAGCAGCTTAACGTTGGGAGGGTCTGGGGCCAACGTCCTGACTTTC	CASSLTLGGSGANVLTF
TRBJ1-5	many	TRBV5-1	14	NA	TGCGCCAGCAGCAGCTCCGGTGTGGGTCAGCCCCAGCATTTT	CASSSSGVGQPQHF
TRBJ2-1	many	TRBV20-1	14	TRBD2	TGCAGTGCGATGACTAGCGGGGTTTACAATGAGCAGTTCTTC	CSAMTSGVYNEQFF
TRBJ2-2	many	TRBV7-2	14	NA	TGTGCCAGCAGCTTAGCACAGGGCGCCGGGGAGCTGTTTTTT	CASSLAQGAGELFF
TRBJ2-1	many	TRBV5-1	14	NA	TGCGCCAGCAGCCCCCGCAGCTCCTACAATGAGCAGTTCTTC	CASSPRSSYNEQFF
TRBJ2-1	many	TRBV20-1	14	NA	TGCAGTGCTCCCTCAGGGAAGGGCTACAATGAGCAGTTCTTC	CSAPSGKGYNEQFF
TRBJ1-6	NA	TRBV29-1	13	TRBD1	TGCAGGATACCGGGACAGCATAATTCACCCCTCCACTTT	CRIPGQHNSPLHF
TRBJ2-1	many	TRBV7-8	16	NA	TGTGCCAGCAGCTCGGATGGGTTTTCCTCCTACAATGAGCAGTTCTTC	CASSSDGFSSYNEQFF
TRBJ1-2	many	TRBV4-2	14	NA	TGTGCCAGCAGCCAATTTGCAGAAGACTATGGCTACACCTTC	CASSQFAEDYGYTF
TRBJ1-5	many	TRBV20-1	15	NA	TGCAGTGCTAGAGAAGGGGGGGCAGGCAATCAGCCCCAGCATTTT	CSAREGGAGNQPQHF
TRBJ1-5	many	TRBV10-3	12	NA	TGTGCCACCAGACAGGTCAATCAGCCCCAGCATTTT	CATRQVNQPQHF